This TCR beta chain was sequenced in a study of coeliac disease. Study background: Coeliac patients had newly diagnosed active disease, refractory type I disease, or gluten-free diet control. Without high-resolution HLA typing, biased TRBV7-2 usage was examined as a proof of principle. General study points: Most TRB amino acid sequences occurred in only one sample. Lower clonality than controls marked TRB and TRG repertoires from active celiac intraepithelial and lamina propria samples.

Profiling relied on immunoSEQ multiplex PCR, and the TCRdb table lists in-frame clones only, not all of them. This sample has thousands of clones, with 66% found just once. This clone appeared a few times. Its matching antigen is unknown. CDR1 and CDR2 from the germline V gene are SGHTA and FQGNSA. The CDR3 loop spans 15 amino acids. After removal of 10 bases from V and 4 bases from J, the junction contained 14 bases not matched to a gene. This rearrangement joins TRBV7-2 to TRBJ2-5; 8 bases map to TRBD2. The sample was intraepithelial lymphocytes from the gut. This clonotype originated in a woman younger than 35 with active celiac disease. The CDR3 is CATTRQAGVGETQYF. In nucleotides, the CDR3 is TGTGCCACCACCCGCCAAGCGGGGGTGGGAGAGACCCAGTACTTC.